One and the same sample provided the 11 T cell receptor beta chains below, sequenced in a study of OX40 agonist ivuxolimab in advanced cancers. Using immunoSEQ multiplex PCR, the repertoire was profiled, and TCRdb retains in-frame clones only, with some absent. Among nearly 3,000 clones, more than 60% were seen once, and the ten largest hold around 21%. The sample consisted of CD4+ or CD8+ T cells sorted from blood, taken in a trial of the OX40 agonist ivuxolimab. Every receptor here comes from an adult with an advanced solid tumor such as melanoma, head and neck, liver or kidney cancer.

The chain joins TRBV2 to TRBJ2-3, with unresolved D. V lost 3 bases to trimming and J lost 3 bases, with 7 bases between them. The CDR3 is made up of 13 amino acids. Germline CDR1 reads SNHLY; CDR2 reads FYNNEI. The CDR3 sequence: CASSEVGTDTQYF. As DNA, the CDR3 is TGTGCCAGCAGTGAGGTAGGGACAGATACGCAGTATTTT.

This clone occurred a few times. The rearrangement links TRBV15 to TRBJ1-4, with D tentatively TRBD1 (5 bases). The V end was cut by 8 bases, the J end by 15 bases, with 22 bases between. This CDR3 is 13 amino acids long. In germline, CDR1 is LNHNV, CDR2 YYDKDF (reference sequence). The CDR3 sequence is CATQEGRSPKMFF. The CDR3 DNA reads as TGTGCCACCCAGGAGGGGCGCAGCCCCAAGATGTTTTTT.

The chain has TRBV7-2 and TRBJ2-1; D is unclear. Looked up from germline, CDR1 is SGHTA and CDR2 is FQGNSA. The length of the CDR3 is 11 residues. V lost 5 bases and J 10 bases, leaving 9 bases between the germline ends. DNA of the CDR3: TGTGCCAGCAGCCCAACAGCGGAGCAGTTCTTC. This translates into CASSPTAEQFF.

This clone turned up a few times. The chain joins TRBV4-1 to TRBJ1-2; TRBD1 is a possible D gene (6 bases). Trimming pared 1 base from V and 6 bases from J, leaving 15 bases between. There are 15 residues in the CDR3. Germline V CDR1 and CDR2: MGHRA, YSYEKL. CDR3 sequence reads: CASSQVKVAGDGYTF. Here the CDR3 DNA reads TGCGCCAGCAGCCAAGTCAAGGTGGCAGGGGATGGCTACACCTTC.

The V and J genes are TRBV5-4 and TRBJ2-2, with D perhaps being TRBD1 or TRBD2 (6 bases each). V lost 4 bases to trimming and J lost 5 bases, with 15 bases between them. The CDR3 consists of 15 residues. CDR1 is SGHNT and CDR2 is YYREEE in the germline V gene (reference sequence). The chain's CDR3 is CASSPGRGETGELFF. CDR3 DNA: TGTGCCAGCAGCCCCGGAAGGGGGGAAACCGGGGAGCTGTTTTTT.

The chain recombines TRBV4-1 with TRBJ1-1; a possible D gene is TRBD1 (6 bases). CDR1 is MGHRA, CDR2 YSYEKL, per germline. There are 14 residues in the CDR3. V dropped 4 bases and J dropped 6 bases, with 15 bases sitting between them. The CDR3 region has the DNA TGCGCCAGCAGCCTATCTCCGGGACAACCTGAAGCTTTCTTT. Translating it yields CASSLSPGQPEAFF.

This clone was observed once. This chain joins TRBV7-8 and TRBJ1-1, with a tentative D call TRBD1 (6 bases). The V end lost 1 base, the J end lost 3 bases, and 12 bases lay between the germline ends. The CDR3 loop spans 15 amino acids. CDR1 is SGHVS and CDR2 is FQNEAQ in the germline V gene. The CDR3 nucleotides read TGTGCCAGCAGCTTAGACAGGGAGGTTTACACTGAAGCTTTCTTT. Residues: CASSLDREVYTEAFF.

The rearrangement joins TRBV29-1 to TRBJ2-7; 9 bases fit TRBD1. Germline V gene lookup returns CDR1 SQVTM and CDR2 ANQGSEA. The junction had 13 bases not matched to a gene; V was cut back by 6 bases and J by 7 bases. The CDR3 consists of 14 residues. CDR3 coding DNA: TGCAGCGTGGGGACAGGGCGGGATTTGGGTGAGCAGTACTTC. Protein sequence: CSVGTGRDLGEQYF.

The chain has TRBV10-1 and TRBJ1-2, with D tentatively TRBD1 (5 bases). The germline CDR1 and CDR2 sequences are WNHNN and SYGVQD (reference sequence). Trimming took off 3 bases at V and 3 bases at J, with 17 bases between the two ends. The CDR3 spans 16 residues. The CDR3 DNA reads as TGCGCCAGCAGTGATACCGGACAAGGGTCGGACTATGGCTACACCTTC. It is translated as CASSDTGQGSDYGYTF.

The chain uses TRBV7-8 and TRBJ1-5; TRBD1 is a possible D gene (6 bases). Germline V gene lookup returns CDR1 SGHVS and CDR2 FQNEAQ. V was pared by 5 bases and J by 7 bases, with 18 bases between. CDR3 length: 15 residues. CDR3 coding DNA: TGTGCCAGCAGCACGGGAGGGGGGATGGGCCAGCCCCAGCATTTT. It is translated as CASSTGGGMGQPQHF.

The rearrangement links TRBV5-1 to TRBJ2-5, with a weak D call TRBD1 (6 bases). CDR3 length: 14 amino acids. Germline lookup yields CDR1 SGHRS and CDR2 YFSETQ. Trimming pared 2 bases from V and 1 base from J, leaving 9 bases between. CDR3 sequence (DNA): TGCGCCAGCAGCTTCGGACAGCCCCAAGAGACCCAGTACTTC. Its translation: CASSFGQPQETQYF. The whole variable domain, remainder taken from reference TRBV5-1 and TRBJ2-5, is KAGVTQTPRYLIKTRGQQVTLSCSPISGHRSVSWYQQTPGQGLQFLFEYFSETQRNKGNFPGRFSGRQFSNSRSEMNVSTLELGDSALYLCASSFGQPQETQYFGPGTRLLVL.